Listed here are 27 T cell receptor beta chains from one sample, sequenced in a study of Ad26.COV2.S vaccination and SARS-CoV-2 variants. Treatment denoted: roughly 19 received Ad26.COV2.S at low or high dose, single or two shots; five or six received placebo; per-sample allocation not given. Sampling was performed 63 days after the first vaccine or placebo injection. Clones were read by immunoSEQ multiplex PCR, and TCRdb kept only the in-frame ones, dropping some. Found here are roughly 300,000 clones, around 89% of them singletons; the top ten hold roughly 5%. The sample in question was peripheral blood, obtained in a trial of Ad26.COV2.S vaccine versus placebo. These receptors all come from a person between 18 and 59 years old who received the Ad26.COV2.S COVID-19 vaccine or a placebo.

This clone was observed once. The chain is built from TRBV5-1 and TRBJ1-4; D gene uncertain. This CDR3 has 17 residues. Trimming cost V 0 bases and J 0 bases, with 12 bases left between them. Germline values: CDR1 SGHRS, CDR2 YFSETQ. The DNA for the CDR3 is TGCGCCAGCAGCTTGGGGGTGCGGCCCACAACTAATGAAAAACTGTTTTTT. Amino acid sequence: CASSLGVRPTTNEKLFF.

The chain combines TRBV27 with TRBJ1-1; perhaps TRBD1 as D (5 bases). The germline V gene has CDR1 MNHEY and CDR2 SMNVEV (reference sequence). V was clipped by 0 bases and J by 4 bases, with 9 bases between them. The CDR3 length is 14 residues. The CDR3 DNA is TGTGCCAGCAGTTTATCCGCGGGGCGCACTGAAGCTTTCTTT. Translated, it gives CASSLSAGRTEAFF.

The CDR3 reads CASSYSEGRTEAFF. The CDR3 coding sequence is TGTGCCAGCAGTTACTCGGAGGGAAGGACTGAAGCTTTCTTT. The V call is TRBV6-6, the J call TRBJ1-1; D is ambiguous. There are 14 residues in the CDR3. Germline CDR1 is MNHNY and CDR2 is SVGAGI (reference sequence). V lost 0 bases to trimming and J lost 5 bases, with 10 bases between them.

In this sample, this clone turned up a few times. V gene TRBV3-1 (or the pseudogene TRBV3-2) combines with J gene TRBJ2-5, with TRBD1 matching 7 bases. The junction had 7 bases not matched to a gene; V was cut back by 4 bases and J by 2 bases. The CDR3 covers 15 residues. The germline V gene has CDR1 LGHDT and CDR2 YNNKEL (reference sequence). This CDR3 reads CASSPSRDRQETQYF. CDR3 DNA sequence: TGTGCCAGCAGCCCGTCTCGGGACAGACAAGAGACCCAGTACTTC.

CDR3 coding DNA: TGTGCCACCAGTGATTTTCCCACATTTGGCTACACCTTC. Its protein is CATSDFPTFGYTF. The chain carries TRBV24-1 and TRBJ1-2; D uncertain. The CDR3 contains 13 residues. Germline assignment: CDR1 KGHDR and CDR2 SFDVKD. Trimming cost V 1 base and J 7 bases, with 9 bases left between them.

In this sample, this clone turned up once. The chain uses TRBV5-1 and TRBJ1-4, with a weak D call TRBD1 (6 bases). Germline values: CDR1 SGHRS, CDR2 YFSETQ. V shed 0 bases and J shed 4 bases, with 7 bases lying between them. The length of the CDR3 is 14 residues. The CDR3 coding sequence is TGCGCCAGCAGCTTGGAACAGGGTAATGAAAAACTGTTTTTT. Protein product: CASSLEQGNEKLFF.

The CDR3 coding sequence is TGTGCCAGCAGCGTAGAGGGGGGAATAATATCCAATGAGCAGTTCTTC. Its protein is CASSVEGGIISNEQFF. The chain uses TRBV9 and TRBJ2-1; tentatively, D is TRBD1 or TRBD2 (6 bases each). V was clipped by 0 bases and J by 6 bases, with 16 bases between them. The CDR3 is 16 amino acids. CDR1 and CDR2 from the germline V gene are SGDLS and YYNGEE.

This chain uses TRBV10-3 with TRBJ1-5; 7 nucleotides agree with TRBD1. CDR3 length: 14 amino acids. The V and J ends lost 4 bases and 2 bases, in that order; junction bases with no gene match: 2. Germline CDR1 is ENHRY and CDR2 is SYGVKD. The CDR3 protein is CAISGTGGNQPQHF. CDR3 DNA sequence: TGTGCCATCAGTGGGACAGGCGGCAATCAGCCCCAGCATTTT.

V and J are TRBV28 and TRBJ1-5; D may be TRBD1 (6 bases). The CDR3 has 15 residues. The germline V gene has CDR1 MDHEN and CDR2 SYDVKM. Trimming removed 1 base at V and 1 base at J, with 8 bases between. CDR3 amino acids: CASSLYRESNQPQHF. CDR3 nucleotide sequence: TGTGCCAGCAGTTTATACAGGGAAAGCAATCAGCCCCAGCATTTT.

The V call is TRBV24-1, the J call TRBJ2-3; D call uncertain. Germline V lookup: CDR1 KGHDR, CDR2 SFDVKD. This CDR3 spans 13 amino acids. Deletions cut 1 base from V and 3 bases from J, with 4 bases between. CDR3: CATSDFRTDTQYF. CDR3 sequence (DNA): TGTGCCACCAGTGATTTCAGGACAGATACGCAGTATTTT.

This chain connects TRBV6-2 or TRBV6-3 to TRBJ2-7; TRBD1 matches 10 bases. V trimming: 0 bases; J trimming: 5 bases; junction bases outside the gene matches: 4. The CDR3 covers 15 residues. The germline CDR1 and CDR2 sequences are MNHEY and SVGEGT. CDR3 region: CASSYSRDRGNEQYF. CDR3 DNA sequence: TGTGCCAGCAGTTACTCGAGGGACAGGGGAAACGAGCAGTACTTC.

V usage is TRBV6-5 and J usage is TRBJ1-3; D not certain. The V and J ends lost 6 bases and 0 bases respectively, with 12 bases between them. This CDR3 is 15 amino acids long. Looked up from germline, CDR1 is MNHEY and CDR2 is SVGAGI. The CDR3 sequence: CASRWQASSGNTIYF. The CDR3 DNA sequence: TGTGCCAGCAGGTGGCAGGCGTCCTCTGGAAACACCATATATTTT.

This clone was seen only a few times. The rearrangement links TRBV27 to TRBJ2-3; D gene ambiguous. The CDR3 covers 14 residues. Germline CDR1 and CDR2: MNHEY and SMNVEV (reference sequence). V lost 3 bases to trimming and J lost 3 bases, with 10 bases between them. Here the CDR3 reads CASSFTPMTDTQYF. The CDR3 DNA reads TGTGCCAGCAGTTTCACCCCGATGACAGATACGCAGTATTTT.

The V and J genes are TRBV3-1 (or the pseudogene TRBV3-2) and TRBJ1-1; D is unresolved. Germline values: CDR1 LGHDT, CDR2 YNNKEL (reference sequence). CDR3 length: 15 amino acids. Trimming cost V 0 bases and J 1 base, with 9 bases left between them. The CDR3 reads CASSQDPGRNTEAFF. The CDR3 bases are TGTGCCAGCAGCCAAGATCCCGGCAGGAACACTGAAGCTTTCTTT.

CDR3 DNA sequence: TGTGCCACCCTAGGCGGGGGCAATCAGCCCCAGCATTTT. Translated, it gives CATLGGGNQPQHF. The rearrangement joins TRBV19 to TRBJ1-5; no definite D call. This CDR3 has 13 amino acids. From germline, CDR1 is LNHDA and CDR2 SQIVND (reference sequence). V shed 10 bases and J shed 2 bases, with 12 bases lying between them.

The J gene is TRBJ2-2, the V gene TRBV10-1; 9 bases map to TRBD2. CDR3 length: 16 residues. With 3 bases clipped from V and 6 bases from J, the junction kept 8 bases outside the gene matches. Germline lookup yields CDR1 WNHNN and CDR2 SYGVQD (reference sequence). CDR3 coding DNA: TGCGCCAGCAGTGATTTAGCGGGAGCTTTCGCCGGGGAGCTGTTTTTT. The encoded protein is CASSDLAGAFAGELFF.

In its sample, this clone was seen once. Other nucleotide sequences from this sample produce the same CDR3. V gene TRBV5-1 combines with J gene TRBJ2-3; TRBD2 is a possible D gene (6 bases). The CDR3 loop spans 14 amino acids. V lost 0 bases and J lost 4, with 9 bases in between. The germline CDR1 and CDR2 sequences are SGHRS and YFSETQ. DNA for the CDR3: TGCGCCAGCAGCTTGGCGGGAGTTGCAGATACGCAGTATTTT. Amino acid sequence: CASSLAGVADTQYF.

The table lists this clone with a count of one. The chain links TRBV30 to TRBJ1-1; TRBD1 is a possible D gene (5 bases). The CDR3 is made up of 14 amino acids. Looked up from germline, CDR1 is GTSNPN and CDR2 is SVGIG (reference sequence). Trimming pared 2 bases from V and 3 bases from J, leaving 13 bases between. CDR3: CAWSWWGTYTEAFF. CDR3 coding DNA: TGTGCCTGGAGTTGGTGGGGCACATACACTGAAGCTTTCTTT.

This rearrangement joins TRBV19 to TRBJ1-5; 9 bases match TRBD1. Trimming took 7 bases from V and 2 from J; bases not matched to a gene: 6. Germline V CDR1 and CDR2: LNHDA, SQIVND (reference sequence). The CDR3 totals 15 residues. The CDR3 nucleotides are TGTGCCAGTACCAAGGACAGGGGTGGCAATCAGCCCCAGCATTTT. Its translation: CASTKDRGGNQPQHF. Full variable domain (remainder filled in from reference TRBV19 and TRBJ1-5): DGGITQSPKYLFRKEGQNVTLSCEQNLNHDAMYWYRQDPGQGLRLIYYSQIVNDFQKGDIAEGYSVSREKKESFPLTVTSAQKNPTAFYLCASTKDRGGNQPQHFGDGTRLSIL.

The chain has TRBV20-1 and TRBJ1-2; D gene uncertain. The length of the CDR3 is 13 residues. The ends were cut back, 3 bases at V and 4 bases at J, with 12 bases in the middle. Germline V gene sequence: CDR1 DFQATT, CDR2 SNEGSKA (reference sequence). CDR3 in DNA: TGCAGTGCTAGTAAAGGGTACCTCTATGGCTACACCTTC. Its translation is CSASKGYLYGYTF.

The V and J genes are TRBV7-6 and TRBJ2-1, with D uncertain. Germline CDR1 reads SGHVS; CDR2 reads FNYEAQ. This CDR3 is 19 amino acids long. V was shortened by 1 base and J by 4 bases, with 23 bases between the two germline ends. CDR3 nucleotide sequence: TGTGCCAGCAGCTTAGAACCGTTTTGGGCCCTGCAAGAGTACAATGAGCAGTTCTTC. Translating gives CASSLEPFWALQEYNEQFF.

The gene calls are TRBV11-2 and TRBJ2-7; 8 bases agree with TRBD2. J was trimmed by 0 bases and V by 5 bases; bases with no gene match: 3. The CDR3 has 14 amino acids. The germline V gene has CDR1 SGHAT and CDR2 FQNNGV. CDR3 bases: TGTGCCAGCAGCGTTACTAGCGGCTCCTACGAGCAGTACTTC. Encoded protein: CASSVTSGSYEQYF.

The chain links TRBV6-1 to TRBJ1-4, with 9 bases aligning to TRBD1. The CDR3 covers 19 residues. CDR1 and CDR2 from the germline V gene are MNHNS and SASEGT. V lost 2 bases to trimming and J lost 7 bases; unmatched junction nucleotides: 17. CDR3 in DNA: TGTGCCAGCAGTGAATTTCGAACAGGGGGCAGAGGATTACCTGAAAAACTGTTTTTT. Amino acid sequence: CASSEFRTGGRGLPEKLFF.

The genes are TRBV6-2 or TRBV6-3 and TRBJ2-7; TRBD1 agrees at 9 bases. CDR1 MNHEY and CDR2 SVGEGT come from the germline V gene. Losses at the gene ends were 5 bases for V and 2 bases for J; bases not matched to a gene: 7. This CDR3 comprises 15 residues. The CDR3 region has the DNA TGTGCCAGCAGTGGAGGGACAGGGTCTCCCTACGAGCAGTACTTC. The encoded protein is CASSGGTGSPYEQYF.

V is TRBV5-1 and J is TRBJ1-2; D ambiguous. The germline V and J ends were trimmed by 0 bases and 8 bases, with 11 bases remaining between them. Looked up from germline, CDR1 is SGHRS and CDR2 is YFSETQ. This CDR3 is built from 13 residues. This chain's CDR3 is CASSLEGFDGYTF. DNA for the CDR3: TGCGCCAGCAGCTTGGAAGGCTTTGACGGCTACACCTTC.

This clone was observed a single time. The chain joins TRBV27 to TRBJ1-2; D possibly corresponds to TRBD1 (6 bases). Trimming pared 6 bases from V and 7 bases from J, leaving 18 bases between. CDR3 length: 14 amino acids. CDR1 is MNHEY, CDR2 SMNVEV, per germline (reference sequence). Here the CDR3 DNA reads TGTGCCAGCAGCCCTACAGGGAGGGTTTTTGGCTACACCTTC. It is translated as CASSPTGRVFGYTF.

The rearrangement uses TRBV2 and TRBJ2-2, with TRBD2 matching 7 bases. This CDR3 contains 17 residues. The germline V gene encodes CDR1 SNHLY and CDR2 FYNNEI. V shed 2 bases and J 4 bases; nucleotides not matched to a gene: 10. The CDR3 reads CASSESSRDYTTGELFF. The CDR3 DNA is TGTGCCAGCAGTGAAAGCTCGCGGGACTACACCACCGGGGAGCTGTTTTTT.